This record looks at one TCR beta chain sequence and its context. Repertoires were generated with immunoSEQ multiplex PCR, while TCRdb's copy carries only in-frame clones and drops some. This sample has around 250,000 clones, with about 83% found just once. The germline V gene has CDR1 MNHEY and CDR2 SVGAGI. The CDR3 covers 13 residues. The V and J ends lost 8 bases and 3 bases respectively, with 11 bases between them. The data derive from a study of blood T cell repertoires in COVID-19. Sequencing input: peripheral blood. The receptor's source is a middle-aged man with active or convalescent COVID-19. This chain connects TRBV6-5 to TRBJ1-5; no clear D. In DNA, the CDR3 is TGTGCCAGCCAGTGGCAGATCAATCAGCCCCAGCATTTT. Its translation: CASQWQINQPQHF.